These 19 T cell receptor beta chains originate from one sample sequenced in a study of post-analysis software for immune sequencing data. Overall study findings and caveats: TRBV5-6, TRBV5-1 and TRBV20-1 belonged to a set of roughly 5 TRBV segments that were more frequent in patients than controls.

Unique molecular identifiers featured in each of the TCR beta cDNA libraries. MiXCR, applied by TCRdb to the PCR reads, yields one record per CDR3 protein. The sample consists of approximately 660,000 distinct CDR3 sequences, 59% of them appearing once. These receptors have no identified antigens. Sequencing used blood. Source of these receptors: a girl between 2 and 10 years old with multiple sclerosis.

J is TRBJ2-3 and V is TRBV6-1; D may be TRBD2 (6 bases). CDR1 is MNHNS and CDR2 is SASEGT in the germline V gene. Trimming left V 4 bases short and J 1 base short, with 18 bases between. The CDR3 has 17 amino acids. The CDR3 DNA sequence: TGTGCCAGCAGTGGCGGACTAACGTTGATTCGCACAGATACGCAGTATTTT. Protein: CASSGGLTLIRTDTQYF.

The chain employs TRBV18 and TRBJ1-2, with D perhaps matching TRBD1 (5 bases). Germline V gene sequence: CDR1 KGHSH, CDR2 LQKENI. The CDR3 runs 13 residues. V lost 2 bases and J 8 bases, leaving 12 bases between the germline ends. The CDR3 region is CASSPYRQNGYTF. The CDR3 nucleotides are TGTGCCAGCTCACCATACAGACAGAACGGCTACACCTTC. The whole variable domain, remainder taken from reference TRBV18 and TRBJ1-2, is NAGVMQNPRHLVRRRGQEARLRCSPMKGHSHVYWYRQLPEEGLKFMVYLQKENIIDESGMPKERFSAEFPKEGPSILRIQQVVRGDSAAYFCASSPYRQNGYTFGSGTRLTVV.

The chain employs TRBV10-1 and TRBJ2-4; D is unclear. CDR3 length: 15 amino acids. Germline assignment: CDR1 WNHNN and CDR2 SYGVQD (reference sequence). Trimming stripped 0 bases from V and 6 bases from J, with 12 bases between. The CDR3 bases are TGCGCCAGCAGTGAGTCGGGTCCGGGTTCAAACATTCAGTACTTC. It encodes CASSESGPGSNIQYF.

The sample holds a few counts of this clonotype. The J gene is TRBJ2-7, the V gene TRBV9; TRBD2 might be the D (6 bases). Germline-derived CDR1 and CDR2 are SGDLS and YYNGEE. Deletions cut 1 base from V and 9 bases from J, with 17 bases between. CDR3 size: 14 residues. CDR3 coding DNA: TGTGCCAGCAGCGTACTGGGGACTGCCTCCGGGCAGTACTTC. Protein sequence: CASSVLGTASGQYF.

In its sample, this clonotype was seen a few times. The J gene is TRBJ1-2, the V gene TRBV9; maybe TRBD1 (6 bases). Germline CDR1 SGDLS, CDR2 YYNGEE. The V gene lost 5 bases and the J gene lost 6 bases, with 17 bases spanning the gap. CDR3 length: 14 amino acids. DNA for the CDR3: TGTGCCAGCAGTAAAACGCACAGGGATGATGGCTACACCTTC. This sequence encodes CASSKTHRDDGYTF.

V is TRBV20-1 and J is TRBJ1-2; a possible D gene is TRBD1 (6 bases). Germline V CDR1 and CDR2: DFQATT, SNEGSKA (reference sequence). The CDR3 runs 15 residues. Trimming stripped 2 bases from V and 7 bases from J, with 20 bases between. This CDR3 is CSARSPPGGASGYTF. CDR3 nucleotide sequence: TGCAGTGCTAGATCCCCGCCGGGGGGGGCTAGTGGCTACACCTTC.

This sequence joins TRBV28 and TRBJ2-4; 7 bases agree with TRBD1. Trimming removed 6 bases from V and 7 bases from J; junction bases left unmatched: 12. The germline V gene encodes CDR1 MDHEN and CDR2 SYDVKM. The CDR3 extends over 15 amino acids. CDR3 DNA sequence: TGTGCCAGCAGGTCCCCCACAGGGGATCATAACATTCAGTACTTC. This encodes CASRSPTGDHNIQYF.

This rearrangement joins TRBV30 to TRBJ2-1, with a tentative D call TRBD1 (5 bases). The CDR3 length is 12 residues. Looked up from germline, CDR1 is GTSNPN and CDR2 is SVGIG (reference sequence). The ends were cut back, 0 bases at V and 9 bases at J, with 9 bases in the middle. The CDR3 reads CAWSVLGLEQFF. The CDR3 region has the DNA TGTGCCTGGAGTGTACTGGGGCTTGAGCAGTTCTTC. Full variable domain (rest looked up from reference TRBV30 and TRBJ2-1): SQTIHQWPATLVQPVGSPLSLECTVEGTSNPNLYWYRQAAGRGLQLLFYSVGIGQISSEVPQNLSASRPQDRQFILSSKKLLLSDSGFYLCAWSVLGLEQFFGPGTRLTVL.

The chain recombines TRBV20-1 with TRBJ2-1, with 8 positions matching TRBD2. The CDR3 loop spans 15 amino acids. The germline gives CDR1 DFQATT, CDR2 SNEGSKA (reference sequence). With V trimmed by 1 base and J by 9 bases, 11 bases remained unmatched. CDR3 protein: CSARGFTSGRSEQFF. The CDR3 DNA follows: TGCAGTGCTAGAGGATTTACTAGCGGACGGAGTGAGCAGTTCTTC.

This clonotype was counted between two and nine times. V and J are TRBV6-6 and TRBJ2-7, with 7 nucleotides matching TRBD2. CDR1 is MNHNY, CDR2 SVGAGI, per germline (reference sequence). Unmatched junction bases numbered 4, after V lost 5 bases and J lost 3 bases. The CDR3 loop spans 13 amino acids. The CDR3 region is CASSGLGFYEQYF. The DNA for the CDR3 is TGTGCCAGCAGTGGACTAGGATTCTACGAGCAGTACTTC.

This rearrangement joins TRBV25-1 to TRBJ2-6, with 9 bases fitting TRBD1. The CDR3 extends over 17 amino acids. The V gene's germline CDR1 is MGHDK and CDR2 SYGVNS. J gave up 4 bases and V 5 bases, and 9 bases lay outside the gene matches. This CDR3 reads CASSHRTGEAGANVLTF. CDR3 nucleotide sequence: TGTGCCAGCAGTCATAGGACAGGGGAGGCAGGGGCCAACGTCCTGACTTTC.

This clonotype was seen a few times. The genes are TRBV7-8 and TRBJ1-1; D not resolved. CDR3 length: 14 residues. V shed 4 bases and J shed 1 base, with 10 bases lying between them. In germline, CDR1 is SGHVS, CDR2 FQNEAQ. In DNA form, the CDR3 reads TGTGCCAGCAGCTCCCGGACGGCGAACACTGAAGCTTTCTTT. This translates into CASSSRTANTEAFF.

The chain carries TRBV20-1 and TRBJ2-1; TRBD2 aligns across 7 bases. Germline-derived CDR1 and CDR2 are DFQATT and SNEGSKA (reference sequence). The CDR3 is 16 amino acids. Losses at the gene ends were 0 bases for V and 5 bases for J; bases not matched to a gene: 10. The chain's CDR3 is CSARDVKLARNNEQFF. The CDR3 region has the DNA TGCAGTGCTAGAGATGTAAAACTAGCGAGAAACAATGAGCAGTTCTTC.

The CDR3 region has the DNA TGTGCCACCGAGGGTTTCTCCTACAATGAGCAGTTCTTC. It encodes CATEGFSYNEQFF. The J gene is TRBJ2-1, the V gene TRBV12-3 or TRBV12-4; D possibly corresponds to TRBD2 (5 bases). V lost 10 bases and J 0 bases, leaving 10 bases between the germline ends. This CDR3 contains 13 residues.

The J gene is TRBJ1-1, the V gene TRBV7-2; 7 bases match TRBD1. Germline loops: CDR1 SGHTA, CDR2 FQGNSA. J was trimmed by 11 bases and V by 0 bases; bases with no gene match: 15. The CDR3 contains 16 residues. The CDR3 DNA is TGTGCCAGCAGCTTAGCCGGGACAGCGACTATCGGATGGGCTTTCTTT. Amino acids: CASSLAGTATIGWAFF.

Comments on this clonotype: One junction end disagrees with the germline gene, perhaps due to a read error. The rearrangement links TRBV12-3 or TRBV12-4 to TRBJ2-5; 8 bases match TRBD1. This CDR3 region has 14 residues. The CDR3: CASSSLTGAEAQYF. CDR3 bases: TGTGCCAGCAGTTCCTTGACAGGGGCAGAGGCCCAGTACTTC.

The chain carries TRBV27 and TRBJ2-5; possible D gene TRBD2, 6 bases. The germline gives CDR1 MNHEY, CDR2 SMNVEV (reference sequence). The CDR3 runs 14 residues. The V and J ends lost 6 bases and 2 bases respectively, with 13 bases between them. The CDR3 region has the DNA TGTGCCAGCAGCGCCCGGGGGAAACAAGAGACCCAGTACTTC. This translates into CASSARGKQETQYF.

The sample holds a few counts of this clonotype. The chain employs TRBV29-1 and TRBJ2-1; a weak D match, TRBD2 (5 bases). The CDR3 runs 13 residues. The V gene's germline CDR1 is SQVTM and CDR2 ANQGSEA. The CDR3 here is CSSVWSAYNEQFF. In DNA form, the CDR3 reads TGCAGTAGCGTGTGGTCAGCCTACAATGAGCAGTTCTTC.

Concerning this clonotype itself: An end of the junction does not agree with germline; a read error may underlie this. The CDR3 here is CACSLGTGDGYTF. In DNA, the CDR3 is TGTGCCTGCAGTCTCGGGACAGGGGATGGCTACACCTTC. The chain has TRBV27 and TRBJ1-2, with TRBD1 identical over 10 bases. This CDR3 comprises 13 residues. Germline V gene data show CDR1 as MNHEY and CDR2 as SMNVEV (reference sequence).